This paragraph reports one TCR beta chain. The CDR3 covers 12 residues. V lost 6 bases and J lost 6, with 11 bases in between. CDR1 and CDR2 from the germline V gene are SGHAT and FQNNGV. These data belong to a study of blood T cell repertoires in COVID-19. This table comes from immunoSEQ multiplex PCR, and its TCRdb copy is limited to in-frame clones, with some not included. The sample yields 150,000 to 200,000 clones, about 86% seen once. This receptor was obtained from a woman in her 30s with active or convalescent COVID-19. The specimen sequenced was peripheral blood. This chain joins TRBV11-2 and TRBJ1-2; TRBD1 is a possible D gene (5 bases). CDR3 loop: CASRGGIDGYTF. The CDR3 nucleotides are TGTGCCAGCAGGGGGGGAATAGATGGCTACACCTTC.